The 20 T cell receptor beta chains given below trace back to one sample, sequenced in a study of graft-versus-host responses after intestinal transplantation. Libraries were prepared by immunoSEQ multiplex PCR; TCRdb keeps only in-frame clonotypes and omits some of them. This sample has about 92,000 clones; around four fifths occur once, and the top ten carry roughly 17%. Their antigens are not known. Source: unstimulated CD8+ T cells sorted from spleen or lymph node cells, taken before intestinal transplant. Receptors were obtained from a human donor who received an intestinal transplant.

The rearrangement joins TRBV6-5 to TRBJ2-2; D remains unclear. CDR3 length: 13 residues. Germline V gene data show CDR1 as MNHEY and CDR2 as SVGAGI. The germline V and J ends were trimmed by 6 bases and 7 bases, with 12 bases remaining between them. The CDR3 region has the DNA TGTGCCAGCAGCTCTGACTGGAACGGGGAGCTGTTTTTT. The encoded protein is CASSSDWNGELFF.

The V gene is TRBV11-2, the J gene TRBJ2-1; weak D call: TRBD2 (6 bases). CDR3 length equals 13 residues. In germline, CDR1 is SGHAT, CDR2 FQNNGV. Trimming took 5 bases from V and 3 from J, leaving 8 bases between them. In nucleotides, the CDR3 is TGTGCCAGCAGCACGCGGGGCTACAATGAGCAGTTCTTC. Its translation: CASSTRGYNEQFF.

This clone was found once. This chain connects TRBV4-2 to TRBJ2-2, with D possibly TRBD1 on 6 matching bases. The CDR3 is 17 residues long. Trimming shortened V by 0 bases and J by 0 bases, and 11 bases separated the two germline ends. The germline V gene encodes CDR1 LGHNA and CDR2 YNFKEQ. The CDR3 protein is CASSQEIRTANTGELFF. The DNA of the CDR3 is TGTGCCAGCAGCCAAGAAATAAGGACAGCGAACACCGGGGAGCTGTTTTTT.

This chain connects TRBV4-1 to TRBJ1-1; 7 bases fit TRBD1. The germline V gene encodes CDR1 MGHRA and CDR2 YSYEKL. This CDR3 has 15 amino acids. The V segment lost 5 bases and the J segment 8 bases; nucleotides outside the gene matches: 14. The CDR3 region has the DNA TGCGCCAGCAGCGCATATCGACAGGGTTCGGCCGAAGCTTTCTTT. Amino acids: CASSAYRQGSAEAFF.

This chain links TRBV19 with TRBJ2-5; D possibly corresponds to TRBD2 (6 bases). Germline CDR1 reads LNHDA; CDR2 reads SQIVND (reference sequence). Trimming cost V 6 bases and J 0 bases, with 17 bases left between them. CDR3 length: 16 amino acids. Here the CDR3 DNA reads TGTGCCAGTAGGAGTTTGGGGACTCCGTACCAAGAGACCCAGTACTTC. Amino acid sequence: CASRSLGTPYQETQYF.

In DNA form, the CDR3 reads TGTGCCAGCACCCTCGACAGTTATTATAGCAATCAGCCCCAGCATTTT. Protein: CASTLDSYYSNQPQHF. The V gene is TRBV28, the J gene TRBJ1-5, with a tentative D call TRBD1 (5 bases). Germline CDR1 is MDHEN and CDR2 is SYDVKM. The CDR3 totals 16 residues. The V and J ends lost 7 bases and 0 bases respectively, with 16 bases between them.

This clone turned up a few times. V and J are TRBV11-2 and TRBJ2-3, with 8 bases fitting TRBD2. The V gene's germline CDR1 is SGHAT and CDR2 FQNNGV. Germline trimming cut 1 base from V and 2 bases from J; bases unmatched to any gene: 5. CDR3 length: 16 amino acids. The CDR3 is CASSLGRGGFTDTQYF. The CDR3 DNA reads as TGTGCCAGCAGCTTAGGACGGGGGGGGTTCACAGATACGCAGTATTTT.

The chain combines TRBV2 with TRBJ2-2, with 8 bases matching TRBD1. The junction had 6 bases not matched to a gene; V was cut back by 4 bases and J by 5 bases. CDR3 size: 15 residues. The V gene's germline CDR1 is SNHLY and CDR2 FYNNEI. The CDR3 DNA follows: TGTGCCAGCAGTGGGCAGGGGGCGGGGACCGGGGAGCTGTTTTTT. As protein: CASSGQGAGTGELFF.

This clone was counted a few times. The chain carries TRBV5-4 and TRBJ2-2; D unclear. V dropped 0 bases and J dropped 4 bases, with 10 bases sitting between them. The CDR3 extends over 15 amino acids. Germline V gene data show CDR1 as SGHNT and CDR2 as YYREEE (reference sequence). CDR3 bases: TGTGCCAGCAGCTTGGGGGTCCTAATCACCGGGGAGCTGTTTTTT. This sequence encodes CASSLGVLITGELFF.

The V and J genes are TRBV18 and TRBJ2-7; D might be TRBD1 (5 bases). CDR1 is KGHSH, CDR2 LQKENI, per germline. V lost 6 bases and J 3 bases, leaving 21 bases between the germline ends. The CDR3 is 16 amino acids. This CDR3 is CASSVGATLTDYEQYF. CDR3 bases: TGTGCCAGCTCCGTAGGGGCCACCCTGACGGACTACGAGCAGTACTTC.

The chain employs TRBV5-6 and TRBJ2-5, with D possibly being TRBD1 (6 bases). CDR1 and CDR2 from the germline V gene are SGHDT and YYEEEE. The CDR3 runs to 16 residues. V was shortened by 2 bases and J by 1 base, with 15 bases between the two germline ends. The CDR3, as DNA: TGTGCCAGCAGCTTAGACTTAGGACAGCTCCAAGAGACCCAGTACTTC. Amino acids: CASSLDLGQLQETQYF.

This chain connects TRBV6-1 to TRBJ2-5; the D gene is possibly TRBD2 (5 bases). Looked up from germline, CDR1 is MNHNS and CDR2 is SASEGT. The CDR3 is 15 residues long. Trimming took off 3 bases at V and 5 bases at J, with 16 bases between the two ends. As DNA, the CDR3 is TGTGCCAGCAGTGACCTACTGAGGGTTAGGGAGACCCAGTACTTC. Amino acids: CASSDLLRVRETQYF.

This chain connects TRBV28 to TRBJ1-2; TRBD1 matches at 8 bases. The CDR3 runs 14 residues. After removal of 2 bases from V and 3 bases from J, the junction contained 2 bases not matched to a gene. Germline CDR1 reads MDHEN; CDR2 reads SYDVKM. The CDR3 DNA reads as TGTGCCAGCAGTTTACCAGGGGGCTACTATGGCTACACCTTC. Translating it yields CASSLPGGYYGYTF.

To note about this clone: No DNA is shown, since the ends of the CDR3 on it are uncertain; the CDR3 is the one TCRdb lists. This chain connects TRBV6-1 to TRBJ1-6; the tabulated D call, TRBD1, remains unverified against the DNA. The germline gives CDR1 MNHNS, CDR2 SASEGT. The CDR3 is made up of 15 amino acids, end residues included. The CDR3 region is CASSSVGQGTPPVHF.

This chain joins TRBV19 and TRBJ2-5; TRBD1 agrees at 8 bases. The germline V gene has CDR1 LNHDA and CDR2 SQIVND (reference sequence). The CDR3 length is 15 residues. J lost 5 bases, V lost 6 bases, and 11 bases had no gene match. The CDR3 here is CASSLTDRVLETQYF. CDR3 bases: TGTGCCAGTAGCCTGACGGACAGGGTGTTGGAGACCCAGTACTTC.

The V gene is TRBV6-5, the J gene TRBJ2-7; D may correspond to TRBD1 or TRBD2 (5 bases each). From germline, CDR1 is MNHEY and CDR2 SVGAGI. The CDR3 has 13 amino acids. Trimming left V 10 bases short and J 2 bases short, with 15 bases between. In DNA form, the CDR3 reads TGTGCCACCGAGGGGCCGCCGACCTACGAGCAGTACTTC. Its protein is CATEGPPTYEQYF.

The gene calls are TRBV6-5 and TRBJ1-4, with D possibly being TRBD1 (5 bases). Trimming stripped 5 bases from V and 6 bases from J, with 13 bases between. CDR1 and CDR2 from the germline V gene are MNHEY and SVGAGI. The CDR3 runs to 14 residues. CDR3 sequence (DNA): TGTGCCAGCAGTCAGGACACGGGAGATGAAAAACTGTTTTTT. Encoded protein: CASSQDTGDEKLFF.

The rearrangement joins TRBV2 to TRBJ2-5; D is perhaps TRBD1 or TRBD2 (5 bases each). The CDR3 is 16 residues long. Looked up from germline, CDR1 is SNHLY and CDR2 is FYNNEI. V gave up 4 bases and J gave up 3 bases, with 18 bases separating them. CDR3 nucleotides: TGTGCCAGCAGTGCTCCCTTTCGGGGCGACAAAGAGACCCAGTACTTC. Encoded protein: CASSAPFRGDKETQYF.

V is TRBV7-8 and J is TRBJ2-7, with TRBD1 matching 7 bases. Unmatched junction bases numbered 10, after V lost 4 bases and J lost 1 base. The CDR3 has 16 amino acids. Germline assignment: CDR1 SGHVS and CDR2 FQNEAQ. Written as DNA, the CDR3 is TGTGCCAGCAGCTCCAACCCGGGACAGCTGTCCTACGAGCAGTACTTC. Protein sequence: CASSSNPGQLSYEQYF. The full variable domain, its missing parts supplied by reference TRBV7-8 and TRBJ2-7, is GAGVSQSPRYKVAKRGQDVALRCDPISGHVSLFWYQQALGQGPEFLTYFQNEAQLDKSGLPSDRFFAERPEGSVSTLKIQRTQQEDSAVYLCASSSNPGQLSYEQYFGPGTRLTVT.

The chain recombines TRBV2 with TRBJ2-7; D gene ambiguous. V shed 7 bases and J shed 6 bases, with 16 bases lying between them. The germline V gene encodes CDR1 SNHLY and CDR2 FYNNEI. The CDR3 is 13 amino acids. CDR3 in DNA: TGTGCCAGCACTCAACACCTCCCGGGCGAGCAGTACTTC. As protein: CASTQHLPGEQYF.